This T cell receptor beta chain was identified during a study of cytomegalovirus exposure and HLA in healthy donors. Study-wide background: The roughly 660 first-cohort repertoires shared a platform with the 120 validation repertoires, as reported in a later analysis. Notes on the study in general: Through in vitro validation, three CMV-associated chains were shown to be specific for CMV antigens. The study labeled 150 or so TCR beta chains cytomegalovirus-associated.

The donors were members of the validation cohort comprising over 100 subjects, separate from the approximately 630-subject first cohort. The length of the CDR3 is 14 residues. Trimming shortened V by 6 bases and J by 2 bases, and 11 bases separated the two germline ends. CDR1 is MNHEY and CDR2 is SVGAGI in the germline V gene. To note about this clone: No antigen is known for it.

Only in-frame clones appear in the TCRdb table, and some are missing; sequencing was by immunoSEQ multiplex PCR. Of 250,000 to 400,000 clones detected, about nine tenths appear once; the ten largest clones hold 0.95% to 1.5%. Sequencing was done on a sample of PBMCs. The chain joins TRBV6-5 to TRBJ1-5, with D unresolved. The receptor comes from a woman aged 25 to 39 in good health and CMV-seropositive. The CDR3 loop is CASSALKGNQPQHF. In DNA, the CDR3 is TGTGCCAGCAGCGCCCTCAAAGGCAATCAGCCCCAGCATTTT.